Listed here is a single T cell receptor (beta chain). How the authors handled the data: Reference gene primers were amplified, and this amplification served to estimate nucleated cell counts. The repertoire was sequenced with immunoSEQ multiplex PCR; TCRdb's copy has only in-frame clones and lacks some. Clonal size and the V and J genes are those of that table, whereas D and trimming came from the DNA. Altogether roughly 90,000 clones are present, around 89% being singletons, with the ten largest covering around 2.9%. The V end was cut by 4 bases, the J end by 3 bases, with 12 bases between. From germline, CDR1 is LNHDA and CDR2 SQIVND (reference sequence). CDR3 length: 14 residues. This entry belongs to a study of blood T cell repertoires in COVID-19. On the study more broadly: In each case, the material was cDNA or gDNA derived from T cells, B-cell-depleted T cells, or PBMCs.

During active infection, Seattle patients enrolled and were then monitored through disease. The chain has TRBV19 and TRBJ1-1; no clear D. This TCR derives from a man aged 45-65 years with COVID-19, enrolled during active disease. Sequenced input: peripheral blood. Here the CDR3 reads CASSKTWRDTEAFF. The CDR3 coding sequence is TGTGCCAGTAGTAAAACGTGGAGGGACACTGAAGCTTTCTTT.